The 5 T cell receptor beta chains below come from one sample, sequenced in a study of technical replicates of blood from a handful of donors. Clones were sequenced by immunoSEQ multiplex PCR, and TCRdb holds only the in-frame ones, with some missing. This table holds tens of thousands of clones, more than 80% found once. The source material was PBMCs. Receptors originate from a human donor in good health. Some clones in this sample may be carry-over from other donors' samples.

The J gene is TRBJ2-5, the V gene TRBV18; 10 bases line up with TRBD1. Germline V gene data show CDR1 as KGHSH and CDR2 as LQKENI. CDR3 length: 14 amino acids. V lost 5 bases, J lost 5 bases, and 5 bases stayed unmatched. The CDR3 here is CASSSGQGYETQYF. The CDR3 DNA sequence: TGTGCCAGCTCATCGGGACAGGGGTACGAGACCCAGTACTTC.

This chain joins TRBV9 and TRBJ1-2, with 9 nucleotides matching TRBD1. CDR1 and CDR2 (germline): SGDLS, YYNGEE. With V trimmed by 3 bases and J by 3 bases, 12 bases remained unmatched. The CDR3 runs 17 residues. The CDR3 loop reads CASSGTGTGYRDYGYTF. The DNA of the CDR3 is TGTGCCAGCAGCGGGACCGGGACAGGGTATAGGGACTATGGCTACACCTTC.

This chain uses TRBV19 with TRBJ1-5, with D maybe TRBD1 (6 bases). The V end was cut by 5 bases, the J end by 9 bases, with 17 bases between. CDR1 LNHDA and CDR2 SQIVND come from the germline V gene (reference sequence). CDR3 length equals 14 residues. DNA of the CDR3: TGTGCCAGTAGTCAAACGACAGGTTTGGGGCCCCAGCATTTT. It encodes CASSQTTGLGPQHF.

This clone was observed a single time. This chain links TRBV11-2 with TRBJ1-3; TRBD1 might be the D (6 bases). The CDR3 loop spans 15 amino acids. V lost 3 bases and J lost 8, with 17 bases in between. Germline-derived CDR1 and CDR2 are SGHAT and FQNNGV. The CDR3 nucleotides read TGTGCCAGCAGCTTCAAAGGGACATTTGGGGACACCATATATTTT. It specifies CASSFKGTFGDTIYF.

CDR3 region: CASSLQGAGQPQHF. CDR3 in DNA: TGTGCCAGCAGCTTACAGGGGGCTGGCCAGCCCCAGCATTTT. The chain employs TRBV7-9 and TRBJ1-5, with 8 bases fitting TRBD1. The CDR3 is made up of 14 amino acids. Germline V gene sequence: CDR1 SEHNR, CDR2 FQNEAQ (reference sequence). The V and J ends lost 2 bases and 7 bases, in that order; junction bases with no gene match: 4.